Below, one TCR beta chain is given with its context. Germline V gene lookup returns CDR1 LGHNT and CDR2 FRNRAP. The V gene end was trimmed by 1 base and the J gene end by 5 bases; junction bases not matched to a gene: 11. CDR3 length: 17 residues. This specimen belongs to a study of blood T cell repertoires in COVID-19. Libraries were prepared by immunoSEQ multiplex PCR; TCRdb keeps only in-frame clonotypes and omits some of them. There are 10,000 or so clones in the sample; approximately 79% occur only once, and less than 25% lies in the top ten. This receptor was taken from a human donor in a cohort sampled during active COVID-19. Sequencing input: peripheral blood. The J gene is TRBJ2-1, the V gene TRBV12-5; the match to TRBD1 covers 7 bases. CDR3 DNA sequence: TGTGCTAGTGGTTTGGGGGTGGTCCGGGACAGAAACAATGAGCAGTTCTTC. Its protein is CASGLGVVRDRNNEQFF.